The 3 T cell receptor beta chains listed next were all sequenced from one sample in a study of T cells in Graves' hyperthyroidism and ophthalmopathy (dated by TCRdb to the late 2010s). Libraries were built with multiplex PCR. Sequencer: Illumina HiSeq 2000. TCR beta CDR3 regions were amplified from RNA transcripts. For the first round of RT-PCR on the TCR CDR3, the HTBI primer set was used together with the Qiagen OneStep RT-PCR kit. TCRdb reanalyzed the raw reads on its own, using fastp at Q25 for trimming and MiXCR for clone calling, and kept in-frame beta chains. Duplicate CDR3 protein sequences are folded into a single record with the most common DNA and genes. The table for this sample lists hundreds of thousands of distinct CDR3 sequences; roughly 13% of them were counted only once. The ten largest account for 9.2% of the sample. The sequencing sample was made of blood. The receptors were gathered from a woman between 18 and 29 years old with Graves' hyperthyroidism.

At least ten counts were recorded for this clonotype. This sequence joins TRBV27 and TRBJ1-6; D gene unclear. This CDR3 has 12 residues. The germline gives CDR1 MNHEY, CDR2 SMNVEV (reference sequence). Deletions cut 3 bases from V and 8 bases from J, with 5 bases between. CDR3: CASSFPHSPLHF. The CDR3 DNA sequence: TGTGCCAGCAGTTTCCCCCATTCACCCCTCCACTTT.

This clonotype was recorded many times. This chain connects TRBV27 to TRBJ2-7; 9 nucleotides line up with TRBD1. Trimming removed 0 bases from V and 5 bases from J; junction bases left unmatched: 2. The CDR3 loop spans 14 amino acids. CDR1 and CDR2 from the germline V gene are MNHEY and SMNVEV (reference sequence). The CDR3 region is CASSLSGTGNEQYF. The CDR3 coding sequence is TGTGCCAGCAGTTTATCCGGGACAGGGAACGAGCAGTACTTC.

This sequence joins TRBV3-1 and TRBJ2-2, with 7 bases that match TRBD2. Germline V gives CDR1 LGHDT, CDR2 YNNKEL (reference sequence). There are 17 residues in the CDR3. The trim removed 0 bases at V and 3 bases at J, leaving 7 bases unmatched. The CDR3 DNA follows: TGTGCCAGCAGCCAAGAACGGCTAGCGGACCACACCGGGGAGCTGTTTTTT. Its protein is CASSQERLADHTGELFF.